The 2 T cell receptor beta chains presented below share a single source sample, sequenced in a study of cytomegalovirus exposure and HLA in healthy donors. A multiplex PCR was run with 60 Vbeta primers and 13 Jbeta primers. Sequencing used immunoSEQ multiplex PCR; TCRdb keeps in-frame clones, though not all of them. The sample consists of about 180,000 clones, more than 65% of them appearing once. The source material was PBMCs. The source of these receptors is a woman in her forties or fifties in good health and CMV-seronegative.

The chain carries TRBV5-1 and TRBJ2-3; 10 bases line up with TRBD1. CDR1 SGHRS and CDR2 YFSETQ come from the germline V gene. The CDR3 extends over 15 amino acids. Trimming at V came to 7 bases and at J to 5 bases, leaving 10 bases not matched to a gene. CDR3 sequence: CASQSRTGGGDTQYF. In DNA form, the CDR3 reads TGCGCCAGCCAGAGTAGGACAGGGGGAGGAGATACGCAGTATTTT.

The chain recombines TRBV5-1 with TRBJ2-3, with 9 bases matching TRBD1. This CDR3 is built from 16 residues. Germline CDR1 is SGHRS and CDR2 is YFSETQ. V shed 0 bases and J 3 bases; nucleotides not matched to a gene: 5. The DNA of the CDR3 is TGCGCCAGCAGCTTGGCCAGACAGGGGGGGACAGATACGCAGTATTTT. This codes for CASSLARQGGTDTQYF.